These T cell receptor beta chains were read from a single sample in a study of memory CD4+ T cells and cytomegalovirus serostatus. Data came from immunoSEQ multiplex PCR; TCRdb stores just in-frame clones and leaves some out. The sample holds tens of thousands of clones; 60% to 85% are singletons and the top ten take roughly 0.5%. The sample was memory CD4+ T cells from blood. These receptors were collected from an adult in good health and CMV-seronegative. Both conserved end residues are part of each CDR3. Each record gives: V gene, clone size, J gene, D gene, CDR3 protein, CDR3 DNA. The D gene is left open where the match is weak. Where a row states a size, it is once, few, many or the class of an expanded clone; other rows omit it.

v_gene: TRBV6-1
abundance: .
j_gene: TRBJ1-2
d_gene: .
CDR3aa: CASSDPLRQEGGYGYTF
CDR3nt: TGTGCCAGCAGTGACCCGCTCCGACAGGAAGGCGGCTATGGCTACACCTTC

v_gene: TRBV11-2
abundance: .
j_gene: TRBJ1-1
d_gene: TRBD1
CDR3aa: CASSLGQGTAAFF
CDR3nt: TGTGCCAGCAGCTTGGGACAGGGAACGGCAGCTTTCTTT

v_gene: TRBV6-1
abundance: once
j_gene: TRBJ1-6
d_gene: .
CDR3aa: CASAGPYPLHF
CDR3nt: TGTGCCAGCGCCGGACCGTACCCCCTCCACTTT

v_gene: TRBV30
abundance: .
j_gene: TRBJ2-1
d_gene: .
CDR3aa: CAWSVGAYVQFF
CDR3nt: TGTGCCTGGAGTGTAGGGGCTTATGTGCAGTTCTTC

v_gene: TRBV7-9
abundance: .
j_gene: TRBJ1-3
d_gene: .
CDR3aa: CASSLVGGNTIYF
CDR3nt: TGTGCCAGCAGCTTAGTGGGGGGGAACACCATATATTTT

v_gene: TRBV27
abundance: .
j_gene: TRBJ2-2
d_gene: .
CDR3aa: CASSGYSGTTANTGELFF
CDR3nt: TGTGCCAGCAGCGGCTACTCCGGGACAACCGCGAACACCGGGGAGCTGTTTTTT

v_gene: TRBV28
abundance: .
j_gene: TRBJ2-5
d_gene: .
CDR3aa: CASSLGGGETQYF
CDR3nt: TGTGCCAGCAGCCTAGGGGGGGGAGAGACCCAGTACTTC

v_gene: TRBV6-1
abundance: .
j_gene: TRBJ1-4
d_gene: .
CDR3aa: CASSEAGATTNEKLFF
CDR3nt: TGTGCCAGCAGTGAAGCCGGAGCTACAACTAATGAAAAACTGTTTTTT

v_gene: TRBV10-3
abundance: .
j_gene: TRBJ2-1
d_gene: .
CDR3aa: CAIQNGGSYNEQFF
CDR3nt: TGTGCCATCCAAAACGGAGGCTCCTACAATGAGCAGTTCTTC

v_gene: TRBV14
abundance: .
j_gene: TRBJ2-7
d_gene: TRBD1
CDR3aa: CASRPGGLNSYEQYF
CDR3nt: TGTGCCAGCAGACCAGGGGGCCTTAATTCCTACGAGCAGTACTTC

v_gene: TRBV7-9
abundance: .
j_gene: TRBJ2-7
d_gene: .
CDR3aa: CASSPVKSGLEYF
CDR3nt: TGTGCCAGCAGCCCCGTAAAATCTGGGTTGGAGTACTTC

v_gene: TRBV7-3
abundance: once
j_gene: TRBJ2-3
d_gene: TRBD2
CDR3aa: CASSRLAEADTQYF
CDR3nt: TGTGCCAGCAGCAGACTAGCGGAGGCAGATACGCAGTATTTT

v_gene: TRBV5-1
abundance: .
j_gene: TRBJ2-5
d_gene: .
CDR3aa: CASSLTSSQETQYF
CDR3nt: TGCGCCAGCAGCTTAACCAGTAGCCAAGAGACCCAGTACTTC

v_gene: TRBV18
abundance: .
j_gene: TRBJ2-2
d_gene: .
CDR3aa: CASSRNVGETGELFF
CDR3nt: TGTGCCAGCTCCCGCAATGTGGGAGAGACCGGGGAGCTGTTTTTT

v_gene: TRBV6-6
abundance: .
j_gene: TRBJ1-1
d_gene: TRBD1
CDR3aa: CASRGQLKWNTEAFF
CDR3nt: TGTGCCAGCCGGGGACAGCTAAAGTGGAACACTGAAGCTTTCTTT

v_gene: TRBV2
abundance: .
j_gene: TRBJ2-7
d_gene: .
CDR3aa: CASRVGRISYEQYF
CDR3nt: TGTGCCAGCAGGGTTGGACGGATTTCCTACGAGCAGTACTTC

v_gene: TRBV5-6
abundance: once
j_gene: TRBJ1-1
d_gene: TRBD1
CDR3aa: CASSLDRGNTEAFF
CDR3nt: TGTGCCAGCAGCTTGGACAGGGGAAACACTGAAGCTTTCTTT

v_gene: TRBV7-9
abundance: .
j_gene: TRBJ2-7
d_gene: TRBD1
CDR3aa: CASSLGTGSNEQYF
CDR3nt: TGTGCCAGCAGCTTAGGGACAGGGAGCAACGAGCAGTACTTC

v_gene: TRBV6-1
abundance: .
j_gene: TRBJ2-2
d_gene: .
CDR3aa: CASSPSGQHGGELFF
CDR3nt: TGTGCCAGCAGTCCGTCGGGCCAGCATGGCGGGGAGCTGTTTTTT

v_gene: TRBV6-1
abundance: .
j_gene: TRBJ1-2
d_gene: TRBD1
CDR3aa: CASSDYNRGNGYTF
CDR3nt: TGTGCCAGCAGTGACTATAACAGGGGGAATGGCTACACCTTC

v_gene: TRBV30
abundance: .
j_gene: TRBJ1-2
d_gene: .
CDR3aa: CAWSVNNYYGYTF
CDR3nt: TGTGCCTGGAGTGTGAACAACTACTATGGCTACACCTTC

v_gene: TRBV2
abundance: .
j_gene: TRBJ2-7
d_gene: .
CDR3aa: CASSRQETYEQYF
CDR3nt: TGTGCCAGCAGTCGACAGGAAACCTACGAGCAGTACTTC

v_gene: TRBV7-8
abundance: .
j_gene: TRBJ1-5
d_gene: .
CDR3aa: CASSAGEGQPQHF
CDR3nt: TGTGCCAGCAGCGCAGGGGAAGGGCAGCCCCAGCATTTT

v_gene: TRBV5-1
abundance: .
j_gene: TRBJ1-1
d_gene: .
CDR3aa: CASSLEMMNTEAFF
CDR3nt: TGCGCCAGCAGCTTGGAGATGATGAACACTGAAGCTTTCTTT

v_gene: TRBV6-1
abundance: .
j_gene: TRBJ1-2
d_gene: .
CDR3aa: CASAPGVTNYGYTF
CDR3nt: TGTGCCAGCGCTCCGGGGGTTACTAACTATGGCTACACCTTC

v_gene: TRBV2
abundance: .
j_gene: TRBJ2-3
d_gene: TRBD2
CDR3aa: CASTQGAGGRVDTQYF
CDR3nt: TGTGCCAGCACCCAGGGAGCGGGGGGGCGTGTAGATACGCAATATTTT

v_gene: TRBV11-2
abundance: once
j_gene: TRBJ2-1
d_gene: .
CDR3aa: CASSFSQGFNEQFF
CDR3nt: TGTGCCAGCAGCTTCTCTCAGGGGTTTAATGAGCAGTTCTTC

v_gene: TRBV6-1
abundance: .
j_gene: TRBJ2-6
d_gene: .
CDR3aa: CASREQTSGANVLTF
CDR3nt: TGTGCCAGCAGAGAGCAGACCTCTGGGGCCAACGTCCTGACTTTC

v_gene: TRBV5-1
abundance: .
j_gene: TRBJ2-5
d_gene: TRBD1
CDR3aa: CASSFTGGETQYF
CDR3nt: TGCGCCAGCAGCTTTACAGGGGGGGAGACCCAGTACTTC

v_gene: TRBV19
abundance: .
j_gene: TRBJ1-6
d_gene: TRBD1
CDR3aa: CASTPGGYNSPLHF
CDR3nt: TGTGCCAGTACACCAGGGGGCTATAATTCACCCCTCCACTTT

v_gene: TRBV6-1
abundance: few
j_gene: TRBJ1-1
d_gene: TRBD1
CDR3aa: CASSSWTGSNTEAFF
CDR3nt: TGTGCCAGCAGTTCCTGGACAGGGTCGAACACTGAAGCTTTCTTT

v_gene: TRBV11-2
abundance: .
j_gene: TRBJ1-1
d_gene: .
CDR3aa: CASSLMAAEAFF
CDR3nt: TGTGCCAGCAGCTTAATGGCAGCCGAAGCTTTCTTT

v_gene: TRBV11-1
abundance: once
j_gene: TRBJ2-1
d_gene: TRBD2
CDR3aa: CASSHPFSGGTHTYNEQFF
CDR3nt: TGTGCCAGCAGCCACCCGTTCAGCGGGGGAACCCATACCTACAATGAGCAGTTCTTC

v_gene: TRBV14
abundance: .
j_gene: TRBJ2-3
d_gene: TRBD2
CDR3aa: CASSQGSSGSTDTQYF
CDR3nt: TGTGCCAGCAGCCAAGGGTCTAGCGGGAGTACAGATACGCAGTATTTT

v_gene: TRBV18
abundance: .
j_gene: TRBJ1-4
d_gene: .
CDR3aa: CASSPGREGEKLFF
CDR3nt: TGTGCCAGCTCACCAGGCAGGGAAGGGGAAAAACTGTTTTTT

v_gene: TRBV14
abundance: .
j_gene: TRBJ2-7
d_gene: TRBD2
CDR3aa: CASRGGSSGDQSYEQYF
CDR3nt: TGTGCCAGCAGAGGTGGGAGTAGCGGGGACCAGTCCTACGAGCAGTACTTC

v_gene: TRBV5-6
abundance: few
j_gene: TRBJ1-3
d_gene: .
CDR3aa: CASSLDTGNTIYF
CDR3nt: TGTGCCAGCAGCTTGGACACTGGAAACACCATATATTTT

v_gene: TRBV7-8
abundance: .
j_gene: TRBJ2-5
d_gene: TRBD2
CDR3aa: CASSPRLAHQGQYF
CDR3nt: TGTGCCAGCAGCCCCCGACTAGCTCATCAAGGCCAGTACTTC

v_gene: TRBV7-2
abundance: once
j_gene: TRBJ2-6
d_gene: .
CDR3aa: CASSLVARGGFSGANVLTF
CDR3nt: TGTGCCAGCAGCCTCGTTGCCCGAGGGGGGTTCTCTGGGGCCAACGTCCTGACTTTC

v_gene: TRBV19
abundance: .
j_gene: TRBJ1-5
d_gene: TRBD1
CDR3aa: CAGGTGGYNQPQHF
CDR3nt: TGTGCCGGAGGGACAGGGGGTTACAATCAGCCCCAGCATTTT

v_gene: TRBV27
abundance: .
j_gene: TRBJ2-1
d_gene: .
CDR3aa: CARVHWGRTHNEQFF
CDR3nt: TGTGCCAGGGTCCACTGGGGGCGAACCCACAATGAGCAGTTCTTC

v_gene: TRBV28
abundance: .
j_gene: TRBJ1-6
d_gene: .
CDR3aa: CASRPGQSFSPLHF
CDR3nt: TGTGCCAGCAGACCGGGACAATCCTTTTCACCCCTCCACTTT

v_gene: TRBV5-5
abundance: .
j_gene: TRBJ1-1
d_gene: .
CDR3aa: CASSLMNTEAFF
CDR3nt: TGTGCCAGCAGCCTTATGAACACTGAAGCTTTCTTT

v_gene: TRBV29-1
abundance: .
j_gene: TRBJ1-1
d_gene: TRBD1
CDR3aa: CSVLKTGGHSGNTEAFF
CDR3nt: TGCAGCGTCCTCAAGACAGGGGGGCACTCTGGGAACACTGAAGCTTTCTTT

v_gene: TRBV5-1
abundance: .
j_gene: TRBJ2-2
d_gene: .
CDR3aa: CASSSHQPNTGELFF
CDR3nt: TGCGCCAGCAGCTCCCACCAACCGAACACCGGGGAGCTGTTTTTT

v_gene: TRBV27
abundance: .
j_gene: TRBJ1-5
d_gene: .
CDR3aa: CASRLQGAGNQPQHF
CDR3nt: TGTGCCAGCAGGTTACAGGGAGCTGGCAATCAGCCCCAGCATTTT

v_gene: TRBV29-1
abundance: .
j_gene: TRBJ2-1
d_gene: .
CDR3aa: CSVPGANNNEQFF
CDR3nt: TGCAGCGTACCGGGGGCCAACAACAATGAGCAGTTCTTC

v_gene: TRBV5-1
abundance: few
j_gene: TRBJ2-3
d_gene: TRBD1
CDR3aa: CASSSGGRGPRSDTQYF
CDR3nt: TGCGCCAGCAGCTCTGGGGGCAGGGGGCCAAGGTCGGATACGCAGTATTTT

v_gene: TRBV6-5
abundance: .
j_gene: TRBJ1-2
d_gene: TRBD1
CDR3aa: CASSYDGQGACTF
CDR3nt: TGTGCCAGCAGTTACGATGGCCAGGGGGCTTGCACCTTC